A selection of T cell receptor beta chains follows, all from one sample in a study of glioma-infiltrating T cells after dendritic cell vaccination. Sequencing was performed with immunoSEQ multiplex PCR; in TCRdb, only in-frame clones are kept and a portion is missing. The repertoire includes over 80,000 clones, roughly 90% of them detected once, and approximately 2.9% sits in the top ten. The material sequenced was blood, taken before dendritic cell vaccination. These receptors all come from a human donor with glioblastoma. CDR3s leave out the opening cysteine and the closing phenylalanine or tryptophan. Fields, in order: V gene, CDR3 protein.

TRBV7-6 ASSTPREWNTEAF
TRBV29-1 SVEADSPYEQY
TRBV5-6 ASSPRPAGGYNEQF
TRBV5-1 ASSFGDRGRSNYGYT
TRBV18 ASSPRQDYGYT
TRBV5-6 ASSLAPAVDYGYT
TRBV19 ASSVTGDLGNTIY
TRBV5-1 ASTLGAGGIEQF
TRBV15 ATSRVGTDTQY
TRBV30 AWSGGMGGEQY
TRBV7-9 ASSLGTGVSGYT
TRBV30 AWSTVVPGTGNTEAF
TRBV30 AWSTGADYGYT
TRBV29-1 SARTGDAYEQY
TRBV6-5 ASSYSSGRDYEQY
TRBV30 AWSAGDGTDTQY
TRBV11-3 ASSHRQGPWDEQF
TRBV5-1 ASSSGQGAAPLH
TRBV7-9 ASSRLAGTNYGYT
TRBV5-1 ASGPGTGNSPLH
TRBV21-1 ASSLGASGKGVVYEQY
TRBV7-9 ASSLDLTGLKTQY
TRBV30 AWIIRSNTEAF
TRBV6-4 ASSESGRAGETQY
TRBV5-1 ASSAGTGGLEQY
TRBV6-6 ASSKTVNTEAF
TRBV5-1 ASSLSGQSSYGYT
TRBV29-1 STGVGNTIY
TRBV9 ASSVRTSGSTDTQY
TRBV11-3 ASSLKTDPPEAF
TRBV27 ASSTGTVEAF
TRBV5-4 ASSLQGQGAYEQY
TRBV7-3 ASSLGGAGGYEQY
TRBV2 ASNRVGNQPQH
TRBV6-5 ASSWNSGAVGEQF
TRBV6-1 ASSENLGQPQH
TRBV6-1 ASSEAPGTGVEKLF
TRBV19 ASSPVQRGNTGELF
TRBV4-1 ASSRGPTGGGQPQH
TRBV14 ASSPPTGTSGANVLT
TRBV18 ASSPAGVHEQY
TRBV19 ASMEGSGGYNEQF
TRBV18 ASSGGADTEAF
TRBV10-1 ASSELGGRAGTF
TRBV5-8 ASSLSGSYNSPLH
TRBV7-3 ASSSDRGNEQF
TRBV2 ASSQRGETQY
TRBV4-1 ASSQDYSSYEQY
TRBV5-1 ASSLVTSTGELF
TRBV12-5 ASGLGTGPNQPQH
TRBV2 ASSVHTDTQY
TRBV27 ASKTGGSTDTQY